Listed here are 7 T cell receptor beta chains from one sample, sequenced in a study of T-cell reconstitution after alpha-beta-depleted transplantation in children. Unique molecular identifiers were used in preparing the TCRbeta library. MiXCR, applied by TCRdb to the PCR reads, yields one record per CDR3 protein. This table has about 600,000 distinct CDR3 sequences, under 25% appearing once. Sample: PBMCs, mostly from graft donor cells, taken 360 days after TCRalphabeta/CD19-depleted stem cell transplant. Every receptor here comes from a boy younger than two who had a stem cell transplant for acute myeloid leukemia, so the T cells may come from the graft donor.

There are many counts of this clonotype. The chain couples TRBV3-1 to TRBJ1-3; a weak D match, TRBD1 (5 bases). V gave up 0 bases and J gave up 5 bases, with 11 bases separating them. This CDR3 has 15 residues. CDR1 is LGHDT and CDR2 is YNNKEL in the germline V gene (reference sequence). CDR3 sequence: CASSQDVGTRNTIYF. The CDR3 bases are TGTGCCAGCAGCCAAGATGTCGGGACTCGAAACACCATATATTTT.

The V and J genes are TRBV5-1 and TRBJ2-1; 7 bases map to TRBD1. The germline CDR1 and CDR2 sequences are SGHRS and YFSETQ. V dropped 1 base and J dropped 10; count of bases not matched to a gene: 2. The CDR3 sequence is 12 residues long. CDR3 coding DNA: TGCGCCAGCAGCTTGCCGGGACAGGAGCAGTTCTTC. Protein sequence: CASSLPGQEQFF.

This clonotype was recorded at least ten times. V is TRBV4-3 and J is TRBJ2-4; the D is unclear. Germline assignment: CDR1 LGHNA and CDR2 YSLEER. The germline V and J ends were trimmed by 1 base and 3 bases, with 4 bases remaining between them. The length of the CDR3 is 13 residues. This CDR3 is CASSQGGKNIQYF. The CDR3 DNA is TGCGCCAGCAGCCAAGGGGGCAAAAACATTCAGTACTTC.

This clonotype came up a few times. This rearrangement joins TRBV6-1 to TRBJ2-7; a possible D gene is TRBD1 (6 bases). Germline CDR1 MNHNS, CDR2 SASEGT. The CDR3 is 15 amino acids. V lost 8 bases to trimming and J lost 1 base, with 18 bases between them. CDR3: CASVRQGPISYEQYF. The CDR3 DNA sequence: TGTGCCAGCGTCCGGCAGGGGCCTATTTCCTACGAGCAGTACTTC.

V is TRBV29-1 and J is TRBJ1-2; 9 nucleotides line up with TRBD1. With 6 bases clipped from V and 12 bases from J, the junction kept 14 bases outside the gene matches. The V gene's germline CDR1 is SQVTM and CDR2 ANQGSEA. The CDR3 extends over 13 amino acids. CDR3 in DNA: TGCAGCGTCGACTTGACAGGGGGGGAATTGAACACCTTC. The encoded protein is CSVDLTGGELNTF.

The rearrangement joins TRBV29-1 to TRBJ1-1, with D tentatively TRBD1 (6 bases). This CDR3 is built from 13 residues. Germline lookup yields CDR1 SQVTM and CDR2 ANQGSEA. V was clipped by 7 bases and J by 4 bases, with 16 bases between them. The DNA of the CDR3 is TGCAGCGCGGCACAGGGAGACGGCACTGAAGCTTTCTTT. Translated, it gives CSAAQGDGTEAFF.

This clonotype was seen just once. Since a much larger clone is just one base distant, this may be a read error. This chain links TRBV11-1 with TRBJ2-7; TRBD2 might be the D (6 bases). The germline CDR1 and CDR2 sequences are SGHAT and FQDESV (reference sequence). This CDR3 is built from 19 residues. DNA for the CDR3: TGTGTCAGCAGCTTAGAGGTGGATGGACTACCTGATCTCCCCTACGAGCAGTACGTC. Residues: CVSSLEVDGLPDLPYEQYV.